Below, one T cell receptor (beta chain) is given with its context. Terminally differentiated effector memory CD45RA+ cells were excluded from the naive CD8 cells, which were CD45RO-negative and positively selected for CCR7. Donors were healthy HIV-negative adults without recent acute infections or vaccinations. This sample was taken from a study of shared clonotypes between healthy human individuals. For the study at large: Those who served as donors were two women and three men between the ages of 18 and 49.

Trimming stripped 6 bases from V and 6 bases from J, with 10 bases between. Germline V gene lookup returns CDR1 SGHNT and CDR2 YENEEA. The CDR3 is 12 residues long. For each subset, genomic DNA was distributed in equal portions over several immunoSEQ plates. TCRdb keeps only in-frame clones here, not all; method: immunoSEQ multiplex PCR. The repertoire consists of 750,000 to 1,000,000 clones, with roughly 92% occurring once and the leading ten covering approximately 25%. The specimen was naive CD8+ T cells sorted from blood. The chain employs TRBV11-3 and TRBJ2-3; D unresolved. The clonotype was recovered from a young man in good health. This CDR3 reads CASSKGSDTQYF. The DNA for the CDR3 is TGTGCCAGCAGTAAGGGTTCGGATACGCAGTATTTT.